Listed here are 6 T cell receptor beta chains from one sample, sequenced in a study of tumor and adjacent non-tumor tissue in lung cancer. RNA was extracted from bulk tissue without any cell sorting. A modified ARM-PCR protocol with three rounds of nested PCR amplified TCRbeta. TCRdb recomputed calls from the multiplex PCR reads with MiXCR, one row per CDR3 protein. The sample lists approximately 90,000 distinct CDR3 sequences, less than 80% occurring once. Input material: lung tumor tissue. These receptors were obtained from a man between 60 and 75 years old with non-small cell lung cancer.

Comments on this clonotype: The CDR3 carries no conserved terminal phenylalanine or tryptophan, so it likely arises from a read error. The rearrangement uses TRBV6-6 and TRBJ2-1; 8 bases align to TRBD1. Germline-derived CDR1 and CDR2 are MNHNY and SVGAGI (reference sequence). This CDR3 region has 14 residues. The V gene end was trimmed by 6 bases and the J gene end by 8 bases; junction bases not matched to a gene: 9. The CDR3 bases are TGTGCCAGCAGAGAGGCAGGGGGCATTTATGAGCAGTTCTTG. Protein product: CASREAGGIYEQFL.

V is TRBV30 and J is TRBJ2-2; 14 positions agree with TRBD2. The CDR3 contains 16 residues. Germline assignment: CDR1 GTSNPN and CDR2 SVGIG (reference sequence). The CDR3 sequence is CTHGLAGGTGAGELFF. In DNA form, the CDR3 reads TGTACTCATGGACTAGCGGGAGGTACAGGGGCCGGGGAGCTGTTTTTT.

Notes on this clonotype: One end of the junction fails to match germline, which may point to a read error. V is TRBV6-5 and J is TRBJ2-3; D unclear. Germline-derived CDR1 and CDR2 are MNHEY and SVGAGI. The CDR3 is 13 residues long. The CDR3 DNA reads TGTGCTAGCAGTGACGGTAGCATAGATACGCAGTATTTT. Its translation: CASSDGSIDTQYF.

This clonotype was counted a single time. At one of its ends the junction is not consistent with the germline gene, which may arise from a read error. The chain uses TRBV6-6 and TRBJ1-1; 9 nucleotides line up with TRBD1. The CDR3 covers 15 residues. Germline V CDR1 and CDR2: MNHNY, SVGAGI (reference sequence). The CDR3 region is CASSYLGQGSTEAFF. The CDR3 DNA is TGTGCCAGCAGCTACTTGGGACAGGGAAGCACTGAAGCTTTCTTT.

Regarding this clonotype: A read error may account for a junction end that differs from germline. The chain combines TRBV11-2 with TRBJ2-1, with D tentatively TRBD2 (5 bases). The CDR3 is 15 amino acids. Per germline, CDR1 SGHAT and CDR2 FQNNGV. The CDR3 DNA sequence: TGTGCCAGCAGCCCGAACCGGGCGATGAGGGATGAGCAGTTCTTT. Translating gives CASSPNRAMRDEQFF.

This clonotype was recorded once. The rearrangement joins TRBV6-1 to TRBJ1-2; D not certain. CDR1 MNHNS and CDR2 SASEGT come from the germline V gene. The CDR3 has 13 amino acids. As DNA, the CDR3 is TGTGTCAACAGTGAGGGCATGTTGTATGGCTACACCTTC. Encoded protein: CVNSEGMLYGYTF.